Included here is one T cell receptor beta chain sequence, with context. Per the original methods: Reference gene primers were amplified, and this amplification served to estimate nucleated cell counts. Generated by immunoSEQ multiplex PCR, the TCRdb table keeps only in-frame clones and is missing some. V and J calls and clone size follow that table, whereas D and trimming were derived from the DNA. The table records about 220,000 clones, roughly 88% of them present only once. The source of the sample is a study of blood T cell repertoires in COVID-19. About the study: Researchers got acute and convalescent COVID-19 samples from the United States, Italy and Spain. The analysed material was cDNA or gDNA that came from T cells, B-cell-depleted T cells, or PBMCs.

The length of the CDR3 is 15 residues. Germline CDR1 is MNHEY and CDR2 is SVGAGI. V shed 8 bases, J shed 7 bases, and the junction held 10 bases outside the gene matches. This clonotype originated in a man between 45 and 60 years old with active or convalescent COVID-19. The rearrangement links TRBV6-5 to TRBJ2-2; 10 bases are a match to TRBD2. The sequenced material came from peripheral blood. CDR3 in DNA: TGTGCCAGCTTAGCCCTAGCGGGAGACGGCGGGGAGCTGTTTTTT. This translates into CASLALAGDGGELFF.